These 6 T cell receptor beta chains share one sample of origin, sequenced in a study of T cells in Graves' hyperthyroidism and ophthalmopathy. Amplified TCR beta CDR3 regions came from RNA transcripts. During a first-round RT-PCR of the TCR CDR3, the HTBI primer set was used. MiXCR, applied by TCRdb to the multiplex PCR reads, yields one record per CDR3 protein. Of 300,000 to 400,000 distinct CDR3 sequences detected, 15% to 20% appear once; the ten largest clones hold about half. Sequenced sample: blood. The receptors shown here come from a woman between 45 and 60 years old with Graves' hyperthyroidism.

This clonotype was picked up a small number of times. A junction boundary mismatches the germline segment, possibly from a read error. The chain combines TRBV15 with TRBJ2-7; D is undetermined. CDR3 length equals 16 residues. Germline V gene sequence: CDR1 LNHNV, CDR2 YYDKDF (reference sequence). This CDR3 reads CATTKSAAASSHEQYF. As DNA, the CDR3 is TGTGCCACCACCAAGAGCGCGGCGGCAAGCTCCCACGAGCAGTACTTC. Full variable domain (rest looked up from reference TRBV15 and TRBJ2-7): DAMVIQNPRYQVTQFGKPVTLSCSQTLNHNVMYWYQQKSSQAPKLLFHYYDKDFNNEADTPDNFQSRRPNTSFCFLDIRSPGLGDTAMYLCATTKSAAASSHEQYFGPGTRLTVT.

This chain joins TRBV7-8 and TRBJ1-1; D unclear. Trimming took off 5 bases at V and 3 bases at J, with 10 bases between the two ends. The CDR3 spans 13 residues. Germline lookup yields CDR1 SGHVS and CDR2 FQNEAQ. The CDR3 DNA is TGTGCCAGCAGCGCACAAGAAGACACTGAAGCTTTCTTT. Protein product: CASSAQEDTEAFF.

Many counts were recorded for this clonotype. The chain's CDR3 is CASSQTTAGELFF. The CDR3 DNA sequence: TGTGCCAGCAGCCAGACTACGGCCGGGGAGCTGTTTTTT. This chain links TRBV11-2 with TRBJ2-2; possible D gene TRBD2, 5 bases. Germline-derived CDR1 and CDR2 are SGHAT and FQNNGV. Trimming left V 5 bases short and J 6 bases short, with 10 bases between. The CDR3 loop spans 13 amino acids.

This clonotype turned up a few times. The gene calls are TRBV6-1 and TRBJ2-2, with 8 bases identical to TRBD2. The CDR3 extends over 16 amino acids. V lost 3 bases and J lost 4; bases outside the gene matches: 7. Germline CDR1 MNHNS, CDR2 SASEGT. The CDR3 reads CASSDLQRGSTGELFF. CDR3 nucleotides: TGTGCCAGCAGTGACTTGCAGCGGGGGAGCACCGGGGAGCTGTTTTTT.

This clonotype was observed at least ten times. The CDR3 DNA follows: TGCGCCAGCAGCGACGGGGGCGACGAAAAACTGTTTTTT. Residues: CASSDGGDEKLFF. The chain is built from TRBV5-1 and TRBJ1-4, with D tentatively TRBD1 (6 bases). Germline lookup yields CDR1 SGHRS and CDR2 YFSETQ. The CDR3 runs 13 residues. Trimming shortened V by 4 bases and J by 8 bases, and 12 bases separated the two germline ends. Together with reference TRBV5-1 and TRBJ1-4, the CDR3 gives the full variable domain: KAGVTQTPRYLIKTRGQQVTLSCSPISGHRSVSWYQQTPGQGLQFLFEYFSETQRNKGNFPGRFSGRQFSNSRSEMNVSTLELGDSALYLCASSDGGDEKLFFGSGTQLSVL.

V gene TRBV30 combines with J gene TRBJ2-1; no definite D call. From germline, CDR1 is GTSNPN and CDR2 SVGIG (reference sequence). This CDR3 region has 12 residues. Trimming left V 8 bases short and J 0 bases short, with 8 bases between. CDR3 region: CALEPSYNEQFF. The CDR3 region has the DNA TGTGCCCTAGAGCCCTCCTACAATGAGCAGTTCTTC.